The text below deals with one TCR beta chain. What it binds is not known. Trimming removed 5 bases from V and 6 bases from J; junction bases left unmatched: 6. CDR1 LNHDA and CDR2 SQIVND come from the germline V gene (reference sequence). This CDR3 region has 14 residues. This record comes from a study of CD8 T cells in ankylosing spondylitis. Whole-study results and caveats: Past research had described some motif variants in reactive arthritis synovial fluid and blood. Ankylosing spondylitis blood appeared to carry a characteristic TCR beta motif of eight or nine highly homologous variants. Disease-linked clones reportedly concentrated significantly in matched ankylosing spondylitis synovial fluid. As for the disease-linked clones, they showed a CD8+ phenotype and occurred at relatively low frequencies in peripheral blood.

A quantitative 5'-RACE method, one with molecular barcodes, was used to make TCR beta libraries. TCRdb analysed the 5' RACE reads with MiXCR anew, one entry per CDR3 protein. The sample has about 390,000 distinct CDR3 sequences, approximately 20% seen once; the top ten hold about 17%. The sequence was obtained from a male donor with ankylosing spondylitis. Material: blood, either unsorted or a sorted T cell fraction (not recorded which). The chain is built from TRBV19 and TRBJ2-1; 8 bases fit TRBD1. The CDR3, as DNA: TGTGCCAGTAGTCTCCGGACAGGGCCCAATGAGCAGTTCTTC. Encoded protein: CASSLRTGPNEQFF.